These 26 T cell receptor beta chains originate from one sample sequenced in a study of human T cells and chemical hapten exposure. In TCRdb, the RACE reads were re-called with MiXCR into one record per CDR3 protein. The sample lists 180,000 or so distinct CDR3 sequences, about 15% occurring once. Time point defined: patch test 1, 2 weeks after DPC sensitization. Treatment given: therapeutic diphenylcyclopropenone sensitization with weekly scalp DPC. Sequencing used whole blood, obtained in connection with sensitization to the hapten diphenylcyclopropenone (DPC). These TCRs come from a woman aged 25 to 39 with alopecia areata. Some clones in this sample may be carry-over from other donors' samples.

This clonotype was seen a handful of times. The chain uses TRBV7-8 and TRBJ1-4; 8 nucleotides match TRBD1. Losses at the gene ends were 10 bases for V and 10 bases for J; bases not matched to a gene: 11. The V gene's germline CDR1 is SGHVS and CDR2 FQNEAQ. CDR3 length: 13 residues. CDR3 nucleotide sequence: TGTGCCATCCCGGACAGGGAGGATGGAAAACTGTTTTTT. Amino acids: CAIPDREDGKLFF.

The genes are TRBV28 and TRBJ1-1; D is uncertain. The CDR3 loop spans 11 amino acids. Germline V CDR1 and CDR2: MDHEN, SYDVKM. Trimming stripped 1 base from V and 7 bases from J, with 4 bases between. The CDR3: CASSLSSEAFF. CDR3 DNA sequence: TGTGCCAGCAGTTTATCAAGTGAAGCTTTCTTT.

The chain combines TRBV5-6 with TRBJ1-1; 11 positions match TRBD1. The CDR3 loop spans 15 amino acids. Germline V lookup: CDR1 SGHDT, CDR2 YYEEEE. V lost 0 bases to trimming and J lost 5 bases; unmatched junction nucleotides: 3. As DNA, the CDR3 is TGTGCCAGCAGCTTGGTGGACAGGGGGCGAACTGAAGCTTTCTTT. Encoded protein: CASSLVDRGRTEAFF.

The rearrangement joins TRBV7-8 to TRBJ2-3; TRBD2 matches at 7 bases. This CDR3 spans 15 amino acids. Losses at the gene ends were 1 base for V and 6 bases for J; bases not matched to a gene: 7. Germline CDR1 SGHVS, CDR2 FQNEAQ. The CDR3 bases are TGTGCCAGCAGCTTAGTTGTGGGAGGGGTGGATACGCAGTATTTT. Amino acid sequence: CASSLVVGGVDTQYF.

This chain joins TRBV11-2 and TRBJ1-2, with a tentative D call TRBD1 (5 bases). Germline CDR1 reads SGHAT; CDR2 reads FQNNGV. The CDR3 consists of 15 residues. Trimming pared 1 base from V and 4 bases from J, leaving 13 bases between. Here the CDR3 DNA reads TGTGCCAGCAGCTTAGGGTCCCAGGGCGGCTATGGCTACACCTTC. Translation gives CASSLGSQGGYGYTF.

This clonotype was seen many times. The chain's CDR3 is CASSLERNTEAFF. Here the CDR3 DNA reads TGTGCCAGCAGTTTGGAGAGAAACACTGAAGCTTTCTTT. The rearrangement uses TRBV6-4 and TRBJ1-1; D remains ambiguous. Germline CDR1 MRHNA, CDR2 SNTAGT. Trimming stripped 5 bases from V and 2 bases from J, with 9 bases between. The CDR3 has 13 residues.

This clonotype was picked up many times. The chain joins TRBV20-1 to TRBJ2-7; maybe TRBD2 (6 bases). The CDR3 spans 16 residues. V lost 3 bases to trimming and J lost 0 bases, with 18 bases between them. Germline CDR1 DFQATT, CDR2 SNEGSKA (reference sequence). The CDR3 sequence: CSARVGGIRASYEQYF. The CDR3 DNA reads TGCAGTGCTAGGGTTGGCGGGATAAGGGCCTCCTACGAGCAGTACTTC.

This clonotype was picked up a small number of times. V is TRBV6-2 or TRBV6-3 and J is TRBJ2-2; perhaps TRBD2 as D (5 bases). This CDR3 region has 15 residues. Per germline, CDR1 MNHEY and CDR2 SVGEGT. The V and J ends lost 4 bases and 0 bases respectively, with 9 bases between them. The CDR3 spells CASSSGNSNTGELFF. The CDR3 DNA follows: TGTGCCAGCAGTTCGGGAAATTCGAACACCGGGGAGCTGTTTTTT.

This chain joins TRBV7-9 and TRBJ2-5, with D possibly matching TRBD1 (6 bases). The CDR3 consists of 14 residues. Germline CDR1 reads SEHNR; CDR2 reads FQNEAQ (reference sequence). V shed 0 bases and J shed 4 bases, with 9 bases lying between them. The CDR3 loop reads CASSLAGAGETQYF. The CDR3 DNA sequence: TGTGCCAGCAGCTTAGCGGGGGCCGGAGAGACCCAGTACTTC.

This clonotype was seen more than once but under ten times. The chain employs TRBV6-2 or TRBV6-3 and TRBJ2-3; 13 bases align to TRBD2. This CDR3 is built from 16 residues. Germline V CDR1 and CDR2: MNHEY, SVGEGT. The V segment lost 4 bases and the J segment 2 bases; nucleotides outside the gene matches: 3. CDR3 sequence: CASSSGLAGATDTQYF. DNA for the CDR3: TGTGCCAGCAGTTCCGGACTAGCGGGGGCCACAGATACGCAGTATTTT.

The rearrangement links TRBV20-1 to TRBJ1-5; possible D gene TRBD1, 5 bases. Trimming stripped 6 bases from V and 0 bases from J, with 18 bases between. Germline-derived CDR1 and CDR2 are DFQATT and SNEGSKA (reference sequence). The CDR3 loop spans 16 amino acids. The CDR3: CSARLGAGDSNQPQHF. Written as DNA, the CDR3 is TGCAGTGCCCGACTAGGTGCGGGGGATAGCAATCAGCCCCAGCATTTT.

The table lists this clonotype with a few counts. V gene TRBV18 combines with J gene TRBJ2-7; 7 bases are shared with TRBD1. CDR3 length: 16 amino acids. Germline CDR1 KGHSH, CDR2 LQKENI. Trimming cost V 5 bases and J 0 bases; bases outside gene matches: 10. CDR3 region: CASSSTPGQRSYEQYF. CDR3 DNA: TGTGCCAGCTCATCCACCCCGGGACAGCGCTCCTACGAGCAGTACTTC.

This clonotype was seen a few times. The genes are TRBV7-9 and TRBJ2-7, with 16 bases identical to TRBD2. In germline, CDR1 is SEHNR, CDR2 FQNEAQ (reference sequence). V shed 4 bases, J shed 6 bases, and the junction held 6 bases outside the gene matches. The CDR3 runs 16 residues. The CDR3 DNA follows: TGTGCCAGCAGCTCGGGACTAGCGGGAGGGCAATCCGAGCAGTACTTC. Encoded protein: CASSSGLAGGQSEQYF. Filled out from reference TRBV7-9 and TRBJ2-7, the complete variable domain reads DTGVSQNPRHKITKRGQNVTFRCDPISEHNRLYWYRQTLGQGPEFLTYFQNEAQLEKSRLLSDRFSAERPKGSFSTLEIQRTEQGDSAMYLCASSSGLAGGQSEQYFGPGTRLTVT.

This clonotype was picked up a small number of times. The chain couples TRBV6-4 to TRBJ1-6; D perhaps matches TRBD1 (6 bases). Trimming shortened V by 0 bases and J by 13 bases, and 10 bases separated the two germline ends. The germline V gene encodes CDR1 MRHNA and CDR2 SNTAGT. This CDR3 has 13 amino acids. The CDR3 is CASSDSRGQPLHF. In DNA form, the CDR3 reads TGTGCCAGCAGTGACTCCCGGGGGCAGCCCCTCCACTTT.

This clonotype was counted many times. The V and J genes are TRBV21-1 and TRBJ1-5; the D call of TRBD1 is as the table states it, not checked on the DNA. TRBV21-1 is an annotated pseudogene. This CDR3 spans 18 amino acids. In nucleotides, the CDR3 is TGTGCCAGCAGCGCCCGGACAGGGGGCGACGAACACAATCAGCCCCAGCATTTT. The encoded protein is CASSARTGGDEHNQPQHF.

The chain joins TRBV12-2 to TRBJ1-5; the table gives TRBD1 as D, unverified against the DNA. TRBV12-2 is a pseudogene. This CDR3 is 18 amino acids long. CDR3 sequence: CASRLDPGQGFSNQPQHF. CDR3 coding DNA: TGTGCAAGTCGCTTAGATCCGGGACAGGGATTTAGCAATCAGCCCCAGCATTTT.

This chain uses TRBV6-2 or TRBV6-3 with TRBJ1-5; D is unclear. Per the germline V gene, CDR1 is MNHEY and CDR2 is SVGEGT. With 0 bases removed from V and 0 bases from J, the gap between germline ends came to 6 bases. This CDR3 region has 15 residues. Written as DNA, the CDR3 is TGTGCCAGCAGTTACTCGGGCTATAGCAATCAGCCCCAGCATTTT. This gives the protein CASSYSGYSNQPQHF.

This clonotype was picked up a small number of times. V gene TRBV9 combines with J gene TRBJ1-1; unclear D gene. The CDR3 length is 13 residues. The V end lost 2 bases, the J end lost 1 base, and 6 bases lay between the germline ends. In germline, CDR1 is SGDLS, CDR2 YYNGEE. The CDR3 nucleotides are TGTGCCAGCAGCGTTTTTCCGAACACTGAAGCTTTCTTT. It yields the protein CASSVFPNTEAFF. Based on the CDR3 plus reference TRBV9 and TRBJ1-1, the full variable domain is DSGVTQTPKHLITATGQRVTLRCSPRSGDLSVYWYQQSLDQGLQFLIQYYNGEERAKGNILERFSAQQFPDLHSELNLSSLELGDSALYFCASSVFPNTEAFFGQGTRLTVV.

This clonotype was seen a few times. The chain joins TRBV30 to TRBJ2-7; 12 nucleotides match TRBD2. CDR3 length: 15 residues. The J segment lost 6 bases and the V segment lost 1 base, leaving 7 bases of the junction unmatched. CDR1 and CDR2 (germline): GTSNPN, SVGIG (reference sequence). The CDR3 protein is CAWSGGRTSGVEQYF. CDR3 DNA sequence: TGTGCCTGGAGTGGGGGAAGGACTAGCGGGGTCGAGCAGTACTTC.

J is TRBJ1-2 and V is TRBV28; no clear D. CDR1 MDHEN and CDR2 SYDVKM come from the germline V gene. CDR3 length equals 13 residues. V lost 3 bases, J lost 4 bases, and 9 bases lay in between. CDR3: CASSLEAPYGYTF. The CDR3 nucleotides read TGTGCCAGCAGTTTGGAGGCTCCCTATGGCTACACCTTC.

The chain recombines TRBV4-3 with TRBJ1-1, with TRBD1 matching 9 bases. CDR3 length: 15 amino acids. With V trimmed by 4 bases and J by 4 bases, 7 bases remained unmatched. CDR1 and CDR2 from the germline V gene are LGHNA and YSLEER. The CDR3 protein is CASSLGTGLTTEAFF. CDR3 sequence (DNA): TGCGCCAGCAGCCTTGGGACAGGGTTGACCACTGAAGCTTTCTTT.

The genes are TRBV18 and TRBJ1-1; D is possibly TRBD1 (5 bases). This CDR3 has 15 amino acids. The V end lost 3 bases, the J end lost 0 bases, and 11 bases lay between the germline ends. Germline V lookup: CDR1 KGHSH, CDR2 LQKENI. For the CDR3, the DNA is TGTGCCAGCTCACCGTCGGGGGAACTGAACACTGAAGCTTTCTTT. Protein sequence: CASSPSGELNTEAFF. Full variable domain (outside the CDR3, taken from reference TRBV18 and TRBJ1-1): NAGVMQNPRHLVRRRGQEARLRCSPMKGHSHVYWYRQLPEEGLKFMVYLQKENIIDESGMPKERFSAEFPKEGPSILRIQQVVRGDSAAYFCASSPSGELNTEAFFGQGTRLTVV.

This rearrangement joins TRBV30 to TRBJ2-4, with D tentatively TRBD1 (5 bases). Germline V gene sequence: CDR1 GTSNPN, CDR2 SVGIG (reference sequence). V shed 0 bases and J shed 0 bases, with 12 bases lying between them. There are 16 residues in the CDR3. The CDR3 nucleotides read TGTGCCTGGAGTGTATGGCAGCAGGGAGCCAAAAACATTCAGTACTTC. It encodes CAWSVWQQGAKNIQYF.

A few counts support this clonotype. The chain joins TRBV10-3 to TRBJ1-4; 10 nucleotides agree with TRBD1. Germline V gene data show CDR1 as ENHRY and CDR2 as SYGVKD. J lost 7 bases, V lost 5 bases, and 7 bases had no gene match. This CDR3 has 15 residues. The CDR3 sequence: CAISPGTGEAEKLFF. CDR3 nucleotide sequence: TGTGCCATCAGTCCCGGGACAGGGGAGGCTGAAAAACTGTTTTTT.

The chain recombines TRBV4-3 with TRBJ2-3; TRBD1 matches at 7 bases. J lost 7 bases, V lost 4 bases, and 8 bases had no gene match. The germline V gene encodes CDR1 LGHNA and CDR2 YSLEER. This CDR3 contains 14 residues. The CDR3 spells CASSPATGLNTQYF. CDR3 nucleotides: TGCGCCAGCAGCCCGGCGACAGGGTTAAATACGCAGTATTTT.

This clonotype was observed a handful of times. V usage is TRBV7-2 and J usage is TRBJ2-3, with D possibly being TRBD1 or TRBD2 (5 bases each). The germline gives CDR1 SGHTA, CDR2 FQGNSA. V gave up 5 bases and J gave up 0 bases, with 18 bases separating them. The CDR3 runs 17 residues. The CDR3 region is CASSAYRGTLSTDTQYF. The CDR3 DNA sequence: TGTGCCAGCAGCGCTTACCGAGGGACGCTGAGCACAGATACGCAGTATTTT.